This T cell receptor (beta chain) emerged from a study of T cells expressing NK-cell markers. Study as a whole: From sorted CD3+CD56+NKG2C+, CD3+CD56+NKG2C- and CD3+CD56-NKG2C+ T cells came the TCR beta repertoires. Serological testing identified most of the eight sequenced donors as HCMV-seropositive and one as seronegative. Findings of the study overall: In several donors, dominant clonotypes made up 28.3-60.1% of CD3+CD56-NKG2C+ cells.

In generating TCR beta cDNA, 5'RACE template switching with UMIs was used. No DNA is given; TCRdb re-called the 5' RACE reads and lists each CDR3 protein once. The repertoire table contains 140,000 to 150,000 distinct CDR3 sequences. Worth noting for this clonotype: Its antigen is undetermined.

CDR1 is SQVTM and CDR2 is ANQGSEA in the germline V gene. This CDR3 has 14 amino acids. The sample taken for sequencing was blood T cells: a sorted CD56 or NKG2C T cell subset, CD4+ or CD8+ T cells, or bulk PBMC T cells (not recorded which). This receptor was taken from a man between 18 and 29 years old in good health. V and J are TRBV29-1 and TRBJ2-1; there is no DNA to check the TCRdb D call of TRBD2. CDR3 sequence: CSVHSGTLYNEQFF.